The 14 T cell receptor beta chains given below trace back to one sample, sequenced in a study of blood T cells in healthy people across ages. Primed by a sample-barcoded 5' primer and a J-beta primer mix, a second PCR proceeded for 7 to 11 cycles. A single record per CDR3 protein comes from TCRdb applying MiXCR to the 5' RACE reads. Of some 860,000 distinct CDR3 sequences in the sample, just over 55% were seen once. Specimen: blood. All receptors come from a man between 35 and 55 years old in good health.

V usage is TRBV6-1 and J usage is TRBJ2-2; TRBD1 agrees at 7 bases. The germline V gene encodes CDR1 MNHNS and CDR2 SASEGT. Germline trimming cut 5 bases from V and 2 bases from J; bases unmatched to any gene: 8. CDR3 length: 16 residues. The CDR3 nucleotides are TGTGCCAGCAGTCCACAAGGACAGGTTAACACCGGGGAGCTGTTTTTT. Its protein product is CASSPQGQVNTGELFF.

The chain combines TRBV6-5 with TRBJ2-1; 7 nucleotides line up with TRBD1. V shed 5 bases, J shed 0 bases, and the junction held 4 bases outside the gene matches. CDR3 length: 15 residues. CDR1 and CDR2 from the germline V gene are MNHEY and SVGAGI. CDR3 DNA: TGTGCCAGCAGTCGTTCAGGGGGCTCCTACAATGAGCAGTTCTTC. This codes for CASSRSGGSYNEQFF.

The J gene is TRBJ1-2, the V gene TRBV28; D is unresolved. Trimming shortened V by 7 bases and J by 5 bases, and 8 bases separated the two germline ends. The CDR3 loop spans 11 amino acids. Germline V gene sequence: CDR1 MDHEN, CDR2 SYDVKM. The CDR3 loop reads CASISSYGYTF. The CDR3 DNA follows: TGTGCCAGCATCTCAAGTTATGGCTACACCTTC.

The chain joins TRBV5-6 to TRBJ1-2, with 10 positions matching TRBD1. In germline, CDR1 is SGHDT, CDR2 YYEEEE. V lost 3 bases and J lost 6; bases outside the gene matches: 8. This CDR3 region has 15 residues. CDR3 sequence reads: CASSSSDRGKDGYTF. The CDR3 nucleotides read TGTGCCAGCAGCTCCTCGGACAGGGGGAAGGATGGCTACACCTTC.

V is TRBV27 and J is TRBJ2-1; TRBD2 matches at 8 bases. Per germline, CDR1 MNHEY and CDR2 SMNVEV (reference sequence). The CDR3 has 15 residues. V gave up 6 bases and J gave up 0 bases; unmatched junction bases: 4. The CDR3 region has the DNA TGTGCCAGCAGGACGGGAGGGAGCTCCTACAATGAGCAGTTCTTC. This sequence encodes CASRTGGSSYNEQFF.

V is TRBV24-1 and J is TRBJ2-2; no clear D gene. Trimming took off 4 bases at V and 1 base at J, with 15 bases between the two ends. The CDR3 is 17 amino acids. Looked up from germline, CDR1 is KGHDR and CDR2 is SFDVKD. The CDR3: CATSDKLTIGNTGELFF. As DNA, the CDR3 is TGTGCCACCAGTGACAAGCTAACAATCGGGAACACCGGGGAGCTGTTTTTT.

This clonotype was counted only a few times. The chain joins TRBV6-6 to TRBJ2-3, with 8 bases fitting TRBD2. The CDR3 has 14 residues. The germline gives CDR1 MNHNY, CDR2 SVGAGI (reference sequence). Trimming cost V 6 bases and J 3 bases; bases outside gene matches: 5. The CDR3 loop is CASSPRLATDTQYF. The CDR3 DNA reads TGTGCCAGCAGCCCCCGACTAGCGACAGATACGCAGTATTTT.

V gene TRBV7-2 combines with J gene TRBJ1-5; D possibly corresponds to TRBD1 (6 bases). CDR1 and CDR2 from the germline V gene are SGHTA and FQGNSA. Trimming left V 2 bases short and J 5 bases short, with 13 bases between. The CDR3 loop spans 15 amino acids. CDR3 coding DNA: TGTGCCAGCAGCTTAATCGCGGCAGGGGATCAGCCCCAGCATTTT. Encoded protein: CASSLIAAGDQPQHF.

This clonotype has more than one count but fewer than ten. The CDR3, as DNA: TGTGCCAGCGAACCGATGCGCGGATTAGATACGCAGTATTTT. It yields the protein CASEPMRGLDTQYF. The chain employs TRBV2 and TRBJ2-3; D unresolved. CDR1 SNHLY and CDR2 FYNNEI come from the germline V gene. The CDR3 extends over 14 amino acids. V gave up 8 bases and J gave up 5 bases, with 17 bases separating them. The variable domain in full, with the rest retrieved from reference TRBV2 and TRBJ2-3, is EPEVTQTPSHQVTQMGQEVILRCVPISNHLYFYWYRQILGQKVEFLVSFYNNEISEKSEIFDDQFSVERPDGSNFTLKIRSTKLEDSAMYFCASEPMRGLDTQYFGPGTRLTVL.

This clonotype was found a few times. The V and J genes are TRBV7-9 and TRBJ2-5; TRBD2 matches at 8 bases. Trimming removed 6 bases from V and 5 bases from J; junction bases left unmatched: 14. The germline CDR1 and CDR2 sequences are SEHNR and FQNEAQ (reference sequence). The CDR3 covers 16 residues. The CDR3: CASRASGGATSETQYF. The CDR3 DNA sequence: TGTGCCAGCAGAGCCTCGGGAGGGGCTACGTCGGAGACCCAGTACTTC.

The gene calls are TRBV6-2 or TRBV6-3 and TRBJ2-4; D unclear. The end of the DNA is better explained by TRBJ2-7, so the J call may be wrong. CDR3 length equals 11 residues. The germline V gene has CDR1 MNHEY and CDR2 SVGEGT. The DNA for the CDR3 is TGTGCCAGCACTTCAACCTACGAGCAGTACTTC. It yields the protein CASTSTYEQYF.

This sequence joins TRBV7-2 and TRBJ2-4; no reliable D call. The J call is in doubt because the DNA end fits TRBJ2-7 better. The V gene's germline CDR1 is SGHTA and CDR2 FQGNSA. The CDR3 length is 12 residues. As DNA, the CDR3 is TGTGCCAGCAGCCCTGCGAGAGGCGAGCAGTACTTC. It yields the protein CASSPARGEQYF.

This rearrangement joins TRBV12-3 or TRBV12-4 to TRBJ2-7, with TRBD2 matching over 8 bases. V gave up 8 bases and J gave up 6 bases; unmatched junction bases: 9. This CDR3 has 13 amino acids. Here the CDR3 DNA reads TGTGCCAGCTCACTAGCGGTCTCGGGCGAGCAGTACTTC. This encodes CASSLAVSGEQYF.

This chain links TRBV5-1 with TRBJ2-3, with 8 bases lining up with TRBD1. Germline V gene data show CDR1 as SGHRS and CDR2 as YFSETQ. The CDR3 extends over 15 amino acids. After removal of 4 bases from V and 6 bases from J, the junction contained 10 bases not matched to a gene. The CDR3 region is CASSPQDRVVDTQYF. The CDR3 DNA reads as TGCGCCAGCAGCCCACAGGACAGGGTTGTGGATACGCAGTATTTT.